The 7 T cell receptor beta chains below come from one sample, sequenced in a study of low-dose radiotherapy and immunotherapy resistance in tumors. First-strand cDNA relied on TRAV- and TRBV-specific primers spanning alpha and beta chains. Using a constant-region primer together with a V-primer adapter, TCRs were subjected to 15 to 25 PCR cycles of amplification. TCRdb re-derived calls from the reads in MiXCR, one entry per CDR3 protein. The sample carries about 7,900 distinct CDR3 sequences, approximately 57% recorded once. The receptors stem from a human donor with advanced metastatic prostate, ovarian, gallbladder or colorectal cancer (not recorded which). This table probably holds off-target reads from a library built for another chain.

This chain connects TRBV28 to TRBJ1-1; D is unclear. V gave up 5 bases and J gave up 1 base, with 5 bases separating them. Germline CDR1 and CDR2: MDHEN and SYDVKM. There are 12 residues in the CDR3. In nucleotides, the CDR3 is TGTGCCAGCAGTATTGGGAACACTGAAGCTTTCTTT. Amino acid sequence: CASSIGNTEAFF.

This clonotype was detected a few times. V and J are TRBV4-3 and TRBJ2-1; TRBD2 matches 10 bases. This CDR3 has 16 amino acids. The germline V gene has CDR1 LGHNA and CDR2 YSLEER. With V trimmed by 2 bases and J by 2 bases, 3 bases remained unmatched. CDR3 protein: CASSQYTSGTYNEQFF. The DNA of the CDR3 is TGCGCCAGCAGCCAATATACTAGCGGGACCTACAATGAGCAGTTCTTC.

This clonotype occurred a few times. CDR3 residues: CASSLESTSGRASNEQFF. CDR3 DNA sequence: TGCGCCAGCAGCTTGGAGTCTACTAGCGGGAGGGCCAGCAATGAGCAGTTCTTC. The rearrangement links TRBV5-1 to TRBJ2-1; 13 bases align to TRBD2. The CDR3 sequence is 18 residues long. From germline, CDR1 is SGHRS and CDR2 YFSETQ. The trim removed 0 bases at V and 6 bases at J, leaving 9 bases unmatched.

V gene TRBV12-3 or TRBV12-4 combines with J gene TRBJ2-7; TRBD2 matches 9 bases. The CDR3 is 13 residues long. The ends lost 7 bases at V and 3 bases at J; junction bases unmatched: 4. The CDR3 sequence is CASNIAGVYEQYF. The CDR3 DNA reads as TGTGCCAGCAACATAGCGGGAGTCTACGAGCAGTACTTC.

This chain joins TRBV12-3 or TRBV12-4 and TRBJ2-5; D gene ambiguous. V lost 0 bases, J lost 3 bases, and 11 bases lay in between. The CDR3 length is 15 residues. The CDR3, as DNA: TGTGCCAGCAGTTTAGCGGGATTTTTAGAAGAGACCCAGTACTTC. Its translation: CASSLAGFLEETQYF.

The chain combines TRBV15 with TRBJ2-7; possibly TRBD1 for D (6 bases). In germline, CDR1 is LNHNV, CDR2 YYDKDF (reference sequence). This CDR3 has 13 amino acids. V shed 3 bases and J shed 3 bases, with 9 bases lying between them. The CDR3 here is CATSREQGYEQYF. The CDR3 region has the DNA TGTGCCACCAGCAGGGAACAGGGCTACGAGCAGTACTTC. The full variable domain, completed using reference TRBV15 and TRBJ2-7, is DAMVIQNPRYQVTQFGKPVTLSCSQTLNHNVMYWYQQKSSQAPKLLFHYYDKDFNNEADTPDNFQSRRPNTSFCFLDIRSPGLGDTAMYLCATSREQGYEQYFGPGTRLTVT.

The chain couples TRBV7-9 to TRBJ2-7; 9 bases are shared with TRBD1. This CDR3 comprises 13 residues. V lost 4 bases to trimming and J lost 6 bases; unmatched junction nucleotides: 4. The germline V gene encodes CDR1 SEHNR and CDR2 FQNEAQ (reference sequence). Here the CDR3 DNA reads TGTGCCAGCAGCTCCCGGACAGGGGCCGAGCAGTACTTC. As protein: CASSSRTGAEQYF.